This T cell receptor beta chain was sequenced in a study of cytomegalovirus exposure and HLA in healthy donors. Overall study findings and caveats: Later findings reportedly placed an Asian-associated ancestry cluster below the approximately 670-donor mean for N-insertions.

This clone was seen once. Its antigen is currently unknown. Primers for the PCR totalled 60 Vbeta and 13 Jbeta. Measured with immunoSEQ multiplex PCR; TCRdb has only the in-frame clones, and not every one. The data show around 97,000 clones, about four fifths seen once. The CDR3 is 15 amino acids. Germline CDR1 and CDR2: ENHRY and SYGVKD. With 2 bases removed from V and 2 bases from J, the gap between germline ends came to 13 bases. The TCR originated in a man between 40 and 49 years old in good health and CMV-seropositive. Sequencing input: PBMCs. The rearrangement links TRBV10-3 to TRBJ2-7; D gene unclear. This CDR3 is CAISERHASTYEQYF. The CDR3 DNA reads as TGTGCCATCAGTGAGCGACACGCTTCAACCTACGAGCAGTACTTC.